Included here is one T cell receptor beta chain sequence, with context. Its recognized antigen is unknown. No base quality values were provided; no much bigger clone lies one nucleotide off. The trial excluded patients who had a history of autoimmune disease or were on systemic immunosuppression. In every dose cohort, peripheral blood was drawn for TCR sequencing at baseline, cycle 4 day 1, and cycle 7 day 1. The samples were drawn from a first-in-human, open-label, multicenter phase I dose-escalation trial of ivuxolimab. Adults with locally advanced or metastatic melanoma, renal cell carcinoma, hepatocellular carcinoma or head and neck squamous cell carcinoma were enrolled in the trial. CD4+ and CD8+ T cells were sorted separately from peripheral blood before TCR sequencing. The sample originates from a study of OX40 agonist ivuxolimab in advanced cancers. With regard to the full study: The costimulatory receptor OX40 (CD134) was targeted by ivuxolimab, a fully human IgG2 agonistic monoclonal antibody. Peripheral TCRbeta sequencing aimed to test whether ivuxolimab altered TCR sequence diversity and caused clonal T-cell expansion. Intravenous ivuxolimab was administered to patients every 2 weeks at six dose levels: 0.01, 0.1, 0.3, 1.5, 3 and 10 mg/kg. The dose-escalation cohort was 80% to 90% male with a mean age of about 58 years, ranging from 23 to 79. Among the 52 dose-escalation patients, 19 had hepatocellular carcinoma, roughly 15 melanoma, 9 renal cell carcinoma and 9 head and neck cancer. Prior anti-PD-1, anti-PD-L1 or anti-CTLA-4 therapy was permitted, and checkpoint inhibitors had been received by 30% to 40% of dose-escalation patients. The monotherapy dose-escalation portion (N ≈ 55 patients) of the phase I ivuxolimab trial is reported in the paper. Partial responses occurred in three dose-escalation patients: two with cutaneous melanoma and one with hepatocellular carcinoma.

V and J are truncated by 3 bases and 7 bases respectively, leaving an intervening sequence of 5 bases. The CDR3 measures 11 amino acids from cysteine to phenylalanine. Solely the CDR3 DNA is kept, with 33 bases framed from the first base. CDR1 and CDR2, per the germline V gene (reference sequence), are MNHEY and SMNVEV. Genomic DNA was isolated from the sorted cells so that the TCRbeta CDR3 region could be sequenced. The immunoSEQ Assay was used for sequencing of TCRbeta CDR3 regions. The table comes from immuneACCESS by way of TCRdb, which keeps in-frame sequences with V and J called. Part of the clones is missing from these tables; in studies checked, under half for an unresolved V gene and the rest for unknown reasons. Recorded for this sample are approximately 15,000 clones; approximately 92% of them occurred a single time. Less than 9.5% of the sample comes from the top ten. Paper-wide results and their limitations: The antigen specificity of the clonally expanded peripheral T cells was not determined. After ivuxolimab, expanded clones were on average more numerous among CD8+ T cells than among CD4+ T cells. Clonal expansion of both CD4+ and CD8+ blood T cells was observed from baseline to week 6 at doses 0.1 to 3.0 mg/kg. Low levels of normalized T-cell clonal expansion were also seen in some patients who did not respond. Partial responders in the 0.1-3.0 mg/kg groups had among the lowest normalized peripheral clonal expansion, especially among CD8+ T cells.

This receptor was obtained from an adult with an advanced solid tumor such as melanoma, head and neck, liver or kidney cancer. Here the chain combines TRBV27 and TRBJ2-3, with the identity of the D gene unclear. Specimen: CD4+ or CD8+ T cells sorted from blood, collected in a trial of the OX40 agonist ivuxolimab. The DNA is TGTGCCAGCAGTTTTAGAAATACGCAGTATTTT. This yields the protein CASSFRNTQYF.